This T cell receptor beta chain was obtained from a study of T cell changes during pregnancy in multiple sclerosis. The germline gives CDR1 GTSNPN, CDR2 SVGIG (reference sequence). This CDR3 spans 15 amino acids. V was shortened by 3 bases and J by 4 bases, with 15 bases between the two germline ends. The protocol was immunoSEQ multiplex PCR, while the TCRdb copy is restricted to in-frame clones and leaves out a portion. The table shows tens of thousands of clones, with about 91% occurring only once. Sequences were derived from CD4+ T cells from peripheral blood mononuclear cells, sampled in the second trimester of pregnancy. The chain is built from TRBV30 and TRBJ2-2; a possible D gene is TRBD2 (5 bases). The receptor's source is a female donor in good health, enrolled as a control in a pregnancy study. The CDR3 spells CAWRRAPKVTGELFF. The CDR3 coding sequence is TGTGCCTGGAGGAGGGCCCCCAAAGTCACCGGGGAGCTGTTTTTT.